This T cell receptor beta chain was sequenced in a study of T cell repertoires in cytomegalovirus infection (dated 2019 in TCRdb). With regard to the full study: The HLA type of each donor mattered for the analysis, because public TCR beta signatures pointed to carriage of CMV infection along with the matching HLA type.

The CDR3 sequence holds 15 residues, the cysteine and phenylalanine included. Only CDR3 DNA is held: 45 bases, read in frame from base 1. The germline V gene provides CDR1 MNHEY and CDR2 SVGEGT. Unmatched junction bases come to 7, with V trimmed by 5 bases and J by 5 bases. This clonotype was seen ten or more times. Its antigen has not been determined. Qualities for individual bases were not recorded, and no much larger clone is one base off. The run used an Illumina HiSeq 1500. The public reads were run again by TCRdb, first through fastp at Q25 and then through MiXCR, and only productive beta chains were kept. All rows with the same CDR3 protein become a single entry with the most common DNA and genes. This sample holds 150,000 to 200,000 distinct CDR3 sequences; about a tenth were observed only once. The ten largest clones add up to roughly 4.8% of the sample. Results the study describes overall, beyond this receptor: The ex vivo response was dominated by HLA-C-restricted CMV-specific TCR beta clonotypes, which also provided the single most frequent clonotype in two of eight donors. In both this cohort and an independent roughly 350-donor cohort, the cumulative frequency of public TCR beta family members distinguished carriers of CMV infection plus the relevant HLA type.

The specimen was PBMCs. This TCR came from a human donor in good health (CMV status not recorded). Some clones in this sample may be carry-over from other donors' samples. This chain joins TRBV6-2 or TRBV6-3 to TRBJ1-5, with 9 central nucleotides matching TRBD1. The DNA sequence reads TGTGCCAGCAGTAGCCGGGACAGGGTCCATCAGCCCCAGCATTTT. The resulting protein is CASSSRDRVHQPQHF.